A selection of T cell receptor beta chains follows, all from one sample in a study of shared T cell receptors in the human thymus. Profiled with immunoSEQ multiplex PCR; TCRdb holds only in-frame clones, not every one. The data contain 650,000 to 950,000 clones, approximately 83% of them singletons. These records were also assigned to another study, of human thymus T cells.

The sequencing input was thymocytes. These receptors were obtained from a girl less than two years old with a congenital heart defect. Both conserved end residues are part of each CDR3. The D gene is left open where the match is weak. Size tells how often a clone was seen (once, few, many) or the class of an expanded clone, and some rows leave it out.

-	TRBJ2-1	TRBV2	-	CASSEVPGESNEQFF	TGTGCCAGCAGTGAGGTCCCGGGGGAAAGTAATGAGCAGTTCTTC
-	TRBJ2-3	TRBV5-4	-	CASSLAEGGSTDTQYF	TGTGCCAGCAGCTTGGCGGAAGGCGGTAGCACAGATACGCAGTATTTT
-	TRBJ2-4	TRBV5-1	-	CASSLAAGGRKAKNIQYF	TGCGCCAGCAGCCTAGCCGCAGGAGGTCGTAAAGCCAAAAACATTCAGTACTTC
-	TRBJ2-1	TRBV4-3	TRBD2	CASSQDLGGSYNEQFF	TGCGCCAGCAGCCAAGATCTCGGGGGGTCCTACAATGAGCAGTTCTTC
once	TRBJ1-2	TRBV2	-	CASSGPGLSDGYTF	TGTGCCAGCAGTGGACCGGGTCTGAGCGATGGCTACACCTTC
-	TRBJ1-1	TRBV2	TRBD1	CASRHRDRGNTEAFF	TGTGCCAGCAGACACCGGGACAGGGGGAACACTGAAGCTTTCTTT
-	TRBJ2-2	TRBV7-4	-	CASSLTQDTGELFF	TGTGCCAGCAGCTTAACTCAGGACACCGGGGAGCTGTTTTTT
-	TRBJ1-2	TRBV27	-	CASSPLGSKSNGYTF	TGTGCCAGCAGCCCCCTCGGGAGCAAATCCAATGGCTACACCTTC
once	TRBJ2-2	TRBV6-5	TRBD2	CASRPGGLDTGELFF	TGTGCCAGCAGACCGGGGGGGCTCGACACCGGGGAGCTGTTTTTT
once	TRBJ2-7	TRBV4-1	TRBD1	CASSPSIPGQGAYEQYF	TGCGCCAGCAGCCCATCTATACCGGGACAGGGGGCTTACGAGCAGTACTTC
once	TRBJ2-7	TRBV18	TRBD2	CASSPWTSGQSSYEQYF	TGTGCCAGCTCACCGTGGACTAGCGGCCAAAGCTCCTACGAGCAGTACTTC
-	TRBJ2-3	TRBV4-3	TRBD1	CASSQVQPDRGGTDTQYF	TGCGCCAGCAGCCAAGTCCAACCGGACAGGGGAGGGACAGATACGCAGTATTTT
-	TRBJ1-1	TRBV5-4	TRBD1	CASSLGGTGDLEAFF	TGTGCCAGCAGCTTGGGGGGGACAGGAGACCTTGAAGCTTTCTTT
-	TRBJ2-5	TRBV7-7	TRBD1	CASSATGYRRETQYF	TGTGCTAGCAGCGCGACAGGGTACCGCCGGGAGACCCAGTACTTC
-	TRBJ2-7	TRBV2	-	CASTLDQLTCEQYF	TGTGCCAGCACCCTAGACCAATTGACCTGCGAGCAGTACTTC
-	TRBJ2-7	TRBV7-9	-	CASSPGRLGVNEQYF	TGTGCCAGCAGCCCAGGGAGGTTAGGGGTGAACGAGCAGTACTTC
-	TRBJ1-2	TRBV7-2	-	CASSLAQDSGYTF	TGTGCCAGCAGCTTAGCGCAGGATTCTGGCTACACCTTC
-	TRBJ2-3	TRBV6-1	TRBD1	CASSERDSLQRLTSTDTQYF	TGTGCCAGCAGTGAACGGGACAGCCTCCAGCGATTGACTAGCACAGATACGCAGTATTTT
-	TRBJ1-6	TRBV19	TRBD1	CASSVNPGQKYNSPLHF	TGTGCCAGTAGCGTAAACCCGGGACAGAAATATAATTCACCCCTCCACTTT
-	TRBJ2-1	TRBV2	TRBD1	CASSERRDRENNEQFF	TGTGCCAGCAGTGAACGTAGGGACAGGGAGAACAATGAGCAGTTCTTC
-	TRBJ1-3	TRBV14	-	CASSQTGRPGNTIYF	TGTGCCAGCAGCCAAACGGGGAGACCTGGAAACACCATATATTTT
once	TRBJ1-2	TRBV28	-	CASKAGGANYGYTF	TGTGCCAGCAAGGCCGGGGGGGCTAACTATGGCTACACCTTC
-	TRBJ2-7	TRBV4-1	TRBD2	CASSHRGLGGSYEQYF	TGCGCCAGCAGCCACCGGGGACTAGGAGGCTCCTACGAGCAGTACTTC
-	TRBJ2-7	TRBV10-1	-	CASSQGWAYEQYF	TGCGCCAGCAGCCAGGGCTGGGCCTACGAGCAGTACTTC
-	TRBJ2-7	TRBV28	-	CASSFTGPPPYEQYF	TGTGCCAGCAGTTTTACAGGTCCGCCGCCCTACGAGCAGTACTTC
-	TRBJ2-7	TRBV7-6	-	CASSLKVHPPASDLFYEQYF	TGTGCCAGCAGCTTAAAGGTTCATCCCCCCGCTAGCGATCTTTTCTACGAGCAGTACTTC
-	TRBJ1-2	TRBV7-8	-	CASTPRGGLGYGYTF	TGTGCCAGCACCCCTCGGGGGGGCCTAGGGTATGGCTACACCTTC
-	TRBJ2-5	TRBV9	-	CASSVEGAEGTQYF	TGTGCCAGCAGCGTAGAAGGGGCGGAGGGGACCCAGTACTTC